This T cell receptor beta chain emerged from a study of T-cell reconstitution after alpha-beta-depleted transplantation in children. The study, taken as a whole, reports: After one year, T-cell counts and TCRbeta diversity mostly came from new T cells.

Worth noting for this clonotype: Its antigen is unidentified.

Unique molecular identifiers were built into the TCRbeta library. MiXCR, applied by TCRdb to the PCR reads, yields one record per CDR3 protein. The sample has approximately 630,000 distinct CDR3 sequences; around 13% are singletons. Germline V gene sequence: CDR1 MDHEN, CDR2 SYDVKM. The trim removed 5 bases at V and 4 bases at J, leaving 4 bases unmatched. The CDR3 is made up of 15 amino acids. The sample here was PBMCs, taken before TCRalphabeta/CD19-depleted stem cell transplant. The TCR was taken from a girl aged 2-10 years with congenital amegakaryocytic thrombocytopenia, due to receive a stem cell transplant. The chain carries TRBV28 and TRBJ2-2, with 10 bases aligning to TRBD2. The CDR3 DNA follows: TGTGCCAGCAGTCCTAGCGGGGGAGTCACCGGGGAGCTGTTTTTT. As protein: CASSPSGGVTGELFF.